This T cell receptor beta chain was captured by sequencing in a study of blood T cells in healthy people across ages. Background on the study: T cells yielded about one barcoded beta molecule per two cells through template switching.

Together with a sample-barcoded 5' primer, a J-beta primer mix was included in a second PCR lasting roughly 6 to 12 cycles. TCRdb reanalysed the 5' RACE reads using MiXCR and keeps one entry per CDR3 protein. The sample consists of 1.2 million to 1.5 million distinct CDR3 sequences, approximately 38% of them appearing once. General observations from the study: TCR beta diversity per million T cells fell roughly linearly with age.

Regarding this clonotype: Its target is not known.

The donors, all healthy, were Caucasians living in Russia, aged roughly 6 to 100. The CDR3 has 14 residues. The germline V and J ends were trimmed by 3 bases and 0 bases, with 8 bases remaining between them. The V and J genes are TRBV12-3 or TRBV12-4 and TRBJ1-2; D is possibly TRBD1 (5 bases). What was sequenced was blood. This receptor was identified in a woman aged 18-29 years in good health. Written as DNA, the CDR3 is TGTGCCAGCAGTTTCCCGGGGCCTAACTATGGCTACACCTTC. Translated, it gives CASSFPGPNYGYTF.